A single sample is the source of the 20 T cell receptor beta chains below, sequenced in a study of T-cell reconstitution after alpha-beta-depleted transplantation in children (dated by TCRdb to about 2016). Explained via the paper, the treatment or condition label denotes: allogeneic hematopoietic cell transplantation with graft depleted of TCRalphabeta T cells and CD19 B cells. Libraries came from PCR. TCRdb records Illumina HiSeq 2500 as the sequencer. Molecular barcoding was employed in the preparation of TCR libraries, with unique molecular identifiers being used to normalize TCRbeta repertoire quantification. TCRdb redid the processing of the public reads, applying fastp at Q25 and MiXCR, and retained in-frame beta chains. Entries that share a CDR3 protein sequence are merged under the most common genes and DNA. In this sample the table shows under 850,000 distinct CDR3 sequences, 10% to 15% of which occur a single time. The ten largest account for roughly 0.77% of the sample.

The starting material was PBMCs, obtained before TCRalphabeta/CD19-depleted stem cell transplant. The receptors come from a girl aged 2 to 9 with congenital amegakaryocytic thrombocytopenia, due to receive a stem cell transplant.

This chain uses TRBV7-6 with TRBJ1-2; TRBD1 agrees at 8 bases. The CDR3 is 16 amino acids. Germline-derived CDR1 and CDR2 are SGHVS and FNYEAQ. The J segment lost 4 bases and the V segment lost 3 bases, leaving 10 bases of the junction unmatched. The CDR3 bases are TGTGCCAGCAGCTTGGCAGGGGGCGAGCGGGCCTATGGCTACACCTTC. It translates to CASSLAGGERAYGYTF.

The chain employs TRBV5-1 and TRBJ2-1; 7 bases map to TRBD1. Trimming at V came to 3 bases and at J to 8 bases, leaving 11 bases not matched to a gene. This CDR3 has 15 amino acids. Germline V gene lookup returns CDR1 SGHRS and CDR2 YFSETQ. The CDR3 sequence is CASSYPDRERDEQFF. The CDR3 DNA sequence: TGCGCCAGCAGCTACCCTGACAGGGAGCGCGATGAGCAGTTCTTC. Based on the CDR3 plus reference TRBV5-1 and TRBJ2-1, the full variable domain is KAGVTQTPRYLIKTRGQQVTLSCSPISGHRSVSWYQQTPGQGLQFLFEYFSETQRNKGNFPGRFSGRQFSNSRSEMNVSTLELGDSALYLCASSYPDRERDEQFFGPGTRLTVL.

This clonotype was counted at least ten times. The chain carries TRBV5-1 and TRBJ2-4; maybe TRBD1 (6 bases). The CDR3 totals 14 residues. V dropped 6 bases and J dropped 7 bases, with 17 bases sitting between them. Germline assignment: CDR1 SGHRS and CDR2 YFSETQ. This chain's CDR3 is CASTVSGVENIQYF. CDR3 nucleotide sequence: TGCGCCAGCACCGTTTCAGGGGTTGAGAACATTCAGTACTTC.

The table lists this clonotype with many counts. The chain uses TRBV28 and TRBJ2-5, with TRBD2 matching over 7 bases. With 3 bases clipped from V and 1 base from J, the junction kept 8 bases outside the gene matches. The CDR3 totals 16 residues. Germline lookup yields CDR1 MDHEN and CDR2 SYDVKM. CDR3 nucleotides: TGTGCCAGCAGTTTTATGAGGCTAGCGGTCCAAGAGACCCAGTACTTC. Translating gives CASSFMRLAVQETQYF.

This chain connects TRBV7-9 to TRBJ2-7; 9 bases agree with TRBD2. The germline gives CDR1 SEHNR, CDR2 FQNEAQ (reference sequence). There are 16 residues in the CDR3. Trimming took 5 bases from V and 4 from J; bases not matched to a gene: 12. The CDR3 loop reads CASSRSAPAGGYEQYF. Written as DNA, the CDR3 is TGTGCCAGCAGCCGCTCAGCTCCAGCGGGAGGTTACGAGCAGTACTTC.

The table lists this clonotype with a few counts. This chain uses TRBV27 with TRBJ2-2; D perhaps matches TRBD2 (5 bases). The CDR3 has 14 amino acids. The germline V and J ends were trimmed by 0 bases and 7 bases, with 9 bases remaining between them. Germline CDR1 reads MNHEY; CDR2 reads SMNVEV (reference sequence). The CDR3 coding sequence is TGTGCCAGCAGTTTATCACTAGTAGTCGGGGAGCTGTTTTTT. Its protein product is CASSLSLVVGELFF.

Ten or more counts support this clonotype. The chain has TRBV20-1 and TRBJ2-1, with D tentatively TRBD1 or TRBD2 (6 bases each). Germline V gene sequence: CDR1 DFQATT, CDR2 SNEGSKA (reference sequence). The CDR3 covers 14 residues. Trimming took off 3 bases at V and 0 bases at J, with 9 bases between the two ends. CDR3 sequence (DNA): TGCAGTGCTAGCGGGGGCCTCTCCTACAATGAGCAGTTCTTC. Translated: CSASGGLSYNEQFF.

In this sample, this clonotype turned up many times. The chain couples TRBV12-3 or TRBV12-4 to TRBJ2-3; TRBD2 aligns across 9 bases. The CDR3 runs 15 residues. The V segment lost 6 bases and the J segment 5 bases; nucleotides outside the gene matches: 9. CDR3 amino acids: CASRHPVAGEDTQYF. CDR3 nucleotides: TGTGCCAGCAGGCACCCGGTAGCGGGAGAAGATACGCAGTATTTT.

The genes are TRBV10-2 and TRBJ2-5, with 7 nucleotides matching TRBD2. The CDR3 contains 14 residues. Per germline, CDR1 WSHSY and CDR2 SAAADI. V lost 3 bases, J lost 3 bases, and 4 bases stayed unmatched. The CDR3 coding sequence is TGCGCCAGCAGTGATTCTAGCGGAAAAGAGACCCAGTACTTC. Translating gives CASSDSSGKETQYF.

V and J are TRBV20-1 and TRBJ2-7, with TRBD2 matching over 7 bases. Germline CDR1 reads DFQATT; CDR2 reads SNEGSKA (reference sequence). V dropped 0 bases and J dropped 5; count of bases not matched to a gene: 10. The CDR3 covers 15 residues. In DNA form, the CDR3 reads TGCAGTGCTAGAGAAGTCGGCGGGAGAGTCAACGAGCAGTACTTC. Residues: CSAREVGGRVNEQYF.

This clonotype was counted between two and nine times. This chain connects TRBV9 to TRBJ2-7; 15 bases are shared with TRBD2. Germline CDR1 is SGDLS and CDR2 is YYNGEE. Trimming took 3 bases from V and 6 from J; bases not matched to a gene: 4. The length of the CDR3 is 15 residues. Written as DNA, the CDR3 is TGTGCCAGCAGCGCGATGGGACTAGCGGGAGGCGAGCAGTACTTC. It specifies CASSAMGLAGGEQYF.

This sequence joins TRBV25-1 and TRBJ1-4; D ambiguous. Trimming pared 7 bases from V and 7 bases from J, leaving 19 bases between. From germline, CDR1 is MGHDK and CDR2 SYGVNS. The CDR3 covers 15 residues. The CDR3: CASNMGEDLSEKLFF. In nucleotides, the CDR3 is TGTGCCAGCAACATGGGTGAAGACCTAAGTGAAAAACTGTTTTTT.

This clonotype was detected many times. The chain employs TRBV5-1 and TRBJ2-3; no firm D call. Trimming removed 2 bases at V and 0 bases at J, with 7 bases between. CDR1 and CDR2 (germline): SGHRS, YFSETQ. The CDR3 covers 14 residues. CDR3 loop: CASSFLDSTDTQYF. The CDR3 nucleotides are TGCGCCAGCAGCTTCTTGGACAGCACAGATACGCAGTATTTT. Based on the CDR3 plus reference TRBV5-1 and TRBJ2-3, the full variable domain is KAGVTQTPRYLIKTRGQQVTLSCSPISGHRSVSWYQQTPGQGLQFLFEYFSETQRNKGNFPGRFSGRQFSNSRSEMNVSTLELGDSALYLCASSFLDSTDTQYFGPGTRLTVL.

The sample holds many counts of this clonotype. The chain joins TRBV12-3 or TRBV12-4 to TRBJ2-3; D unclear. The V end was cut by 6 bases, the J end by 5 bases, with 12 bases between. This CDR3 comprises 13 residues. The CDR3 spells CASRSTYRDTQYF. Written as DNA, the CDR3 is TGTGCCAGCAGATCGACATACCGAGATACGCAGTATTTT.

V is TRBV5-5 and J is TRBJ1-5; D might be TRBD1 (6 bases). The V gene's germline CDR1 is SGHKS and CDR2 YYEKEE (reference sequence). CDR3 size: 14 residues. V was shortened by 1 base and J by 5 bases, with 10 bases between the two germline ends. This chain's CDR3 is CASSLTGTDQPQHF. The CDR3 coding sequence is TGTGCCAGCAGCTTGACAGGGACGGATCAGCCCCAGCATTTT.

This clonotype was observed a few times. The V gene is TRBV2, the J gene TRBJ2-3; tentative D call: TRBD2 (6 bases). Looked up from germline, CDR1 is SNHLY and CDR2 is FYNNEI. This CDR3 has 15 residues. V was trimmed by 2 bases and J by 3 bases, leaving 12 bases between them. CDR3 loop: CASSEPGGKTDTQYF. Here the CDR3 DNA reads TGTGCCAGCAGTGAACCTGGCGGGAAGACAGATACGCAGTATTTT.

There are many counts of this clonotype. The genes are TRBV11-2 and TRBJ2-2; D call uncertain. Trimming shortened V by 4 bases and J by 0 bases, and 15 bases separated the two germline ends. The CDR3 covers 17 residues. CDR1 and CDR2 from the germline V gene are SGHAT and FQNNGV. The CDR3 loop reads CASSWHTELSNTGELFF. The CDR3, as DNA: TGTGCCAGCAGCTGGCATACAGAGCTATCGAACACCGGGGAGCTGTTTTTT. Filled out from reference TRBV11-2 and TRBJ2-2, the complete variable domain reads EAGVAQSPRYKIIEKRQSVAFWCNPISGHATLYWYQQILGQGPKLLIQFQNNGVVDDSQLPKDRFSAERLKGVDSTLKIQPAKLEDSAVYLCASSWHTELSNTGELFFGEGSRLTVL.

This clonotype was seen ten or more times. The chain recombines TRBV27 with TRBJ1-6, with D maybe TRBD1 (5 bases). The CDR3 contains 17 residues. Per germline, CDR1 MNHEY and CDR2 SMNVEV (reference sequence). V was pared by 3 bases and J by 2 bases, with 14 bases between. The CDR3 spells CASSFGQGGAYNSPLHF. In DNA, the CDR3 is TGTGCCAGCAGTTTTGGTCAGGGAGGCGCCTATAATTCACCCCTCCACTTT.

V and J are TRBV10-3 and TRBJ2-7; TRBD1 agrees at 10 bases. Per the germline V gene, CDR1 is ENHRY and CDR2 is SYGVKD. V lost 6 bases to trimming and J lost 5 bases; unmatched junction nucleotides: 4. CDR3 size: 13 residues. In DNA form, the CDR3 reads TGTGCCATCAGGGGACAGGGGAGGAACGAGCAGTACTTC. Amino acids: CAIRGQGRNEQYF.

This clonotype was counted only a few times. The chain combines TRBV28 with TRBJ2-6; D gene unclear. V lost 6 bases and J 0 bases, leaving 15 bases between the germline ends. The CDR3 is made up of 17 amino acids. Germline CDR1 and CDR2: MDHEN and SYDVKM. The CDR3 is CASSSIGVNSGANVLTF. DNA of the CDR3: TGTGCCAGCAGCTCAATAGGTGTTAACTCTGGGGCCAACGTCCTGACTTTC.